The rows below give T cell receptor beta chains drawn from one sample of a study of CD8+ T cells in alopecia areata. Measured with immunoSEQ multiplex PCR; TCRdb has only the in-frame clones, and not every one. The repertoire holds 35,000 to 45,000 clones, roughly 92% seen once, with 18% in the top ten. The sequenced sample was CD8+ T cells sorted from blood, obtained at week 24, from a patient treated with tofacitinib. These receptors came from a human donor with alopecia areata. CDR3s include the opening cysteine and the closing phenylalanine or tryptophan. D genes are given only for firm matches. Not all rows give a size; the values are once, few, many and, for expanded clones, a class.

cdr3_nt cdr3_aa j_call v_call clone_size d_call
TGTGCCAGCAGCATGTGGCAGGGAGAGACCCAGTACTTC CASSMWQGETQYF TRBJ2-5 TRBV6-6 - -
TGCGCCAGCAGCCAAGAGGGGGGGCCCTACAATGAGCAGTTCTTC CASSQEGGPYNEQFF TRBJ2-1 TRBV4-1 - -
TGTGCCAGCAGTTCGTTTCGGGGCGTGAACAATGAGCAGTTCTTC CASSSFRGVNNEQFF TRBJ2-1 TRBV6-5 - -
TGTGCCAGCAGTGACCCCTTATCTGGACAGTACTACGAGCAGTACTTC CASSDPLSGQYYEQYF TRBJ2-7 TRBV28 - -
TGCACCAGCAGCCAAGATCTCGGGGTTGGACCCCCACTCAACAACACTGAAGCTTTCTTT CTSSQDLGVGPPLNNTEAFF TRBJ1-1 TRBV1 - -
TGTGCCAGCAGCTCGGGGTCGGGCAATGAGCAGTTCTTC CASSSGSGNEQFF TRBJ2-1 TRBV5-6 - -
TGTGCCAGCAGAATGGGCGGGGAGGTGGGGCCGCAGTATTTT CASRMGGEVGPQYF TRBJ2-3 TRBV7-9 - -
TGTGCCAGCAGGGAAGGACAGGGTTCCTACGAGCAGTACTTC CASREGQGSYEQYF TRBJ2-7 TRBV6-1 - TRBD1
TGTGCCAGCAGCTTAGGCGTGATCTCCTACGAGCAGTACTTC CASSLGVISYEQYF TRBJ2-7 TRBV7-8 - -
TGCGCCAGCAGCCCAATAGCGGGGGGGTCCTACAATGAGCAGTTCTTC CASSPIAGGSYNEQFF TRBJ2-1 TRBV4-3 - TRBD2
TGTGCCTGGAGTCTGGGGGCAGATACGCAGTATTTT CAWSLGADTQYF TRBJ2-3 TRBV30 - -
TGTGCCAGCAGCCGGACCCCGCGCTACGAGCAGTACTTC CASSRTPRYEQYF TRBJ2-7 TRBV7-9 - -
TGTGCCTGGGGTCGGGACAGGGTTGGATCCTACGAGCAGTACTTC CAWGRDRVGSYEQYF TRBJ2-7 TRBV30 - TRBD1
TGTGCCAGTACCCCCTGGGGAGGGACCGGGGAGCTGTTTTTT CASTPWGGTGELFF TRBJ2-2 TRBV19 once TRBD2
TGTGCCAGCAGTTTAAACAGAGTGCGCACAGATACGCAGTATTTT CASSLNRVRTDTQYF TRBJ2-3 TRBV28 - -
TGTGCCAGCAGCTTAGCACATGGCTACACCTTC CASSLAHGYTF TRBJ1-2 TRBV5-5 - -
TGCGCCAGCAGTGGGGCCGTCGAGGGGGGGTACAATGAGCAGTTCTTC CASSGAVEGGYNEQFF TRBJ2-1 TRBV10-2 - -
TGCAGCGGCGGGCCTCTGGGAGTCTATGGCTACACCTTC CSGGPLGVYGYTF TRBJ1-2 TRBV29-1 - -
TGTGCCAGCAGCTTGGACGTAGGGGAGGGGGCGCCCCACGAGCAGTACTTC CASSLDVGEGAPHEQYF TRBJ2-7 TRBV7-6 - -
TGCAGCGTTGAAGAAAACTGGACAGGATCTACTACAATGATGCAGTTCTTC CSVEENWTGSTTMMQFF TRBJ2-1 TRBV29-1 few TRBD1
TGTGCCAGCAGCCTCGGACCCGACTACGAGCAGTACTTC CASSLGPDYEQYF TRBJ2-7 TRBV27 - -
TGTGCCAGCAGCAAAGGGAAACAGGCTCGAAATGAGCAGTTCTTC CASSKGKQARNEQFF TRBJ2-1 TRBV21-1 - -
TGTGCCAGCAGTTTATTGGGCACAGATACGCAGTATTTT CASSLLGTDTQYF TRBJ2-3 TRBV27 - -
TGTGCCAGTAGTAGGGGGAATGAGCAGTTCTTC CASSRGNEQFF TRBJ2-1 TRBV19 - -
TGCGCCAGCAGCCAATTTACAGGGCCTCTCTACGAGCAGTACTTC CASSQFTGPLYEQYF TRBJ2-7 TRBV4-1 - -
TGTGCCAGCAGCTTACCAGGGCTACCCGACGAGCAGTACTTC CASSLPGLPDEQYF TRBJ2-7 TRBV7-9 - -
TGCAGCGTCGGCCCTTGGCAGGGGGCAAACGAGCAGTACTTC CSVGPWQGANEQYF TRBJ2-7 TRBV29-1 - TRBD1
TGTGCCAGCAGCAACCGGCGGACTAGCGGCCAAGAGACCCAGTACTTC CASSNRRTSGQETQYF TRBJ2-5 TRBV14 - TRBD2
TGTGCCAGCAGCTCGGACATTCGAGGGACTAATGAAAAACTGTTTTTT CASSSDIRGTNEKLFF TRBJ1-4 TRBV7-9 - -
TGTGCCAGCAGCCTGGGGGAGATCTCCTACGAGCAGTACTTC CASSLGEISYEQYF TRBJ2-7 TRBV5-4 - -
TGTGCCATCAGTGGGGGCCTCGAGCAGTACTTC CAISGGLEQYF TRBJ2-7 TRBV10-3 - -